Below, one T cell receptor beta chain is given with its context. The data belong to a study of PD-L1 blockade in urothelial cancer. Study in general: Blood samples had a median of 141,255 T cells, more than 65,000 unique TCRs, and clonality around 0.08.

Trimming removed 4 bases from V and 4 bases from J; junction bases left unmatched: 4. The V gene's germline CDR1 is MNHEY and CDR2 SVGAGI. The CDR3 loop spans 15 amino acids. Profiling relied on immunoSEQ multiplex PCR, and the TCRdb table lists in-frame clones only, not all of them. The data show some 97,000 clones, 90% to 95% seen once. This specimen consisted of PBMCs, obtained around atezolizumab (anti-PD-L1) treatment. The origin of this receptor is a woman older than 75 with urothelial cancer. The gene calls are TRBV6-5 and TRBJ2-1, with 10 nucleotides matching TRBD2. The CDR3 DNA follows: TGTGCCAGCAGTTTAACACTAGCGGGATACAATGAGCAGTTCTTC. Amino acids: CASSLTLAGYNEQFF.